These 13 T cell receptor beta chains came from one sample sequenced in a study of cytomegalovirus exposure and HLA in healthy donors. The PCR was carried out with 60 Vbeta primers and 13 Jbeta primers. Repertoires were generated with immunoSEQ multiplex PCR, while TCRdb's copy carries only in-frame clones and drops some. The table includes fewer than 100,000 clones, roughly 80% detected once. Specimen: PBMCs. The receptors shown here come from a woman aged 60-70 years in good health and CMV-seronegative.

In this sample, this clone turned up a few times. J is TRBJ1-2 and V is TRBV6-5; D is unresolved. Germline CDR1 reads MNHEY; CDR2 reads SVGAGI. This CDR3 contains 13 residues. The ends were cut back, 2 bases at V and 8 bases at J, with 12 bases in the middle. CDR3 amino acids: CASSYTRFEGYTF. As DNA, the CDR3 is TGTGCCAGCAGTTACACCAGGTTTGAGGGCTACACCTTC.

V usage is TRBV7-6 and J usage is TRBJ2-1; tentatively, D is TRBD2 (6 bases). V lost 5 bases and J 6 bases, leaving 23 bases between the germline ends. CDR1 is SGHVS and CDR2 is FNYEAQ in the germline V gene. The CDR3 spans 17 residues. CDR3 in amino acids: CASSLKEGLAAVNEQFF. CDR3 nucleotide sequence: TGTGCCAGCAGCCTCAAGGAGGGTTTAGCAGCGGTCAATGAGCAGTTCTTC. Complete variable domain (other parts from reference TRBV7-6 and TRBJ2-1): GAGVSQSPRYKVTKRGQDVALRCDPISGHVSLYWYRQALGQGPEFLTYFNYEAQQDKSGLPNDRFSAERPEGSISTLTIQRTEQRDSAMYRCASSLKEGLAAVNEQFFGPGTRLTVL.

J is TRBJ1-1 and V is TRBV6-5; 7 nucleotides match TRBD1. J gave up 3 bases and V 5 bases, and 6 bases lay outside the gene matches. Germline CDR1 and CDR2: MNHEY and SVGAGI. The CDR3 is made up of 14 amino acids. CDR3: CASSPRQGDTEAFF. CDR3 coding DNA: TGTGCCAGCAGTCCCCGACAGGGAGACACTGAAGCTTTCTTT.

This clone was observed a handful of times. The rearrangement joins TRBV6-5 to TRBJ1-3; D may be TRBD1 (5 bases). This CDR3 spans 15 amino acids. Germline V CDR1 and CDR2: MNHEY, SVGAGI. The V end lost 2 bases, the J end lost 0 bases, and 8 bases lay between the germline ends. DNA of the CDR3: TGTGCCAGCAGTTACCACAGGAACTCTGGAAACACCATATATTTT. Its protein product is CASSYHRNSGNTIYF.

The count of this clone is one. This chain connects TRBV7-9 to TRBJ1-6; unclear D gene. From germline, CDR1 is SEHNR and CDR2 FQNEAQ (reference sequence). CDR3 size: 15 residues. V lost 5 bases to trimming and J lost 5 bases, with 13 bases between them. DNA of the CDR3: TGTGCCAGCAGCCCGGAGACTAGGCATAATTCACCCCTCCACTTT. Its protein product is CASSPETRHNSPLHF.

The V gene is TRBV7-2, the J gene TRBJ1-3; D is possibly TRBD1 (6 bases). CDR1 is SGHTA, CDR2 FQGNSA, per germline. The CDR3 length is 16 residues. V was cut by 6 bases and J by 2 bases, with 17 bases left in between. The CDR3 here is CASSPSPGDAGNTIYF. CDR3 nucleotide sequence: TGTGCCAGCAGTCCCTCCCCAGGGGACGCTGGAAACACCATATATTTT.

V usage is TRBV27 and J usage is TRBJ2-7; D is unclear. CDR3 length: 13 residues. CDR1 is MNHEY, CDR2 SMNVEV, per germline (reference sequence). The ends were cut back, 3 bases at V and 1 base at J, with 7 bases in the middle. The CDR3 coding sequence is TGTGCCAGCAGTTTCACAAGATCCTACGAGCAGTACTTC. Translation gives CASSFTRSYEQYF.

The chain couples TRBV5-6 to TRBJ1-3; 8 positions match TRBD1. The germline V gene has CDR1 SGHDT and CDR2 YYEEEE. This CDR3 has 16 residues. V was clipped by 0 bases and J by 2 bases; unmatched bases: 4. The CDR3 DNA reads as TGTGCCAGCAGCTTGGCCGGACAGGGTGCTGGAAACACCATATATTTT. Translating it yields CASSLAGQGAGNTIYF.

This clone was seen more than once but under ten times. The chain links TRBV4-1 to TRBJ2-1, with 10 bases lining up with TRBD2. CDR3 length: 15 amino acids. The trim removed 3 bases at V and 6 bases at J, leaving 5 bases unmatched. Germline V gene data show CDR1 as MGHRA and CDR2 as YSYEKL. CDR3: CASSQLGLATNEQFF. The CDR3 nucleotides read TGCGCCAGCAGCCAGCTGGGACTAGCGACCAATGAGCAGTTCTTC.

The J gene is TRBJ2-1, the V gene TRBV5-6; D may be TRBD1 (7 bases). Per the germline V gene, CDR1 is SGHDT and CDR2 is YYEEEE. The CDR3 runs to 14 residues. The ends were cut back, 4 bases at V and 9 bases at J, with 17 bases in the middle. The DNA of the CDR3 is TGTGCCAGCAGCGCGGGACAGTGGCCTAGTGAGCAGTTCTTC. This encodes CASSAGQWPSEQFF. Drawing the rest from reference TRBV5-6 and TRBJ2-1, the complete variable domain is DAGVTQSPTHLIKTRGQQVTLRCSPKSGHDTVSWYQQALGQGPQFIFQYYEEEERQRGNFPDRFSGHQFPNYSSELNVNALLLGDSALYLCASSAGQWPSEQFFGPGTRLTVL.

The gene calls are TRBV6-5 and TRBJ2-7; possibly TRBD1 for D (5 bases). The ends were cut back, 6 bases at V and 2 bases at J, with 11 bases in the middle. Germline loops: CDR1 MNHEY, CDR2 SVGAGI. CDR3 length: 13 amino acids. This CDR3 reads CASREQDAYEQYF. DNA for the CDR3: TGTGCCAGCAGGGAACAGGACGCCTACGAGCAGTACTTC.

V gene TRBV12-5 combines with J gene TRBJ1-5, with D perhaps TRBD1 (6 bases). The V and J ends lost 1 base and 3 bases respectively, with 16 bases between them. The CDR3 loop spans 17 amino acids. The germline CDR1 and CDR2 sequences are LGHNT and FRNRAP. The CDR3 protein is CASGLGIGQRINQPQHF. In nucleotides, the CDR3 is TGTGCTAGTGGTTTGGGAATCGGACAGCGGATCAATCAGCCCCAGCATTTT.

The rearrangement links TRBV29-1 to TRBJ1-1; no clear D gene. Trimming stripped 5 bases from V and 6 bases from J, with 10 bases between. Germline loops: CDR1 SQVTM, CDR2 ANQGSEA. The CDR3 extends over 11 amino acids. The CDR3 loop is CSVLLASEAFF. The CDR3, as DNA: TGCAGCGTTTTGTTAGCGTCTGAAGCTTTCTTT.